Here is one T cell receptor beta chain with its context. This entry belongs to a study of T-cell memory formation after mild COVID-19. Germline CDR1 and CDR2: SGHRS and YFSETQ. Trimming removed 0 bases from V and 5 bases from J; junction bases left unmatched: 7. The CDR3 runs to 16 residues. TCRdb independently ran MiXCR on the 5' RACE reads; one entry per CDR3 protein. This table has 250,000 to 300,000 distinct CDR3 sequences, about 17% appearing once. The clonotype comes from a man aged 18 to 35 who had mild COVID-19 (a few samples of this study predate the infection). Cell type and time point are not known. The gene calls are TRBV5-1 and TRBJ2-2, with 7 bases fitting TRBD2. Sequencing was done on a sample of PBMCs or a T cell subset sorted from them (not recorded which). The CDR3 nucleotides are TGCGCCAGCAGCTTGGAAGCGGGGCGCCGAACCGGGGAGCTGTTTTTT. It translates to CASSLEAGRRTGELFF.